This T cell receptor (beta chain) was observed in a study of beta chain features in type 1 diabetes. The authors sorted CD4+ naive, central memory, regulatory and stem cell-like memory cells via CD45RO/CCR7/CD25/CD127/CD95/CD27. Since all of the isolated RNA was reverse transcribed, expressed TCRB transcripts were what got sequenced. Sequencing used immunoSEQ multiplex PCR; TCRdb keeps in-frame clones, though not all of them. The top ten clones hold roughly 0.015% of a sample with fewer than 350,000 clones, approximately 16% of them seen once. Germline CDR1 reads GTSNPN; CDR2 reads SVGIG (reference sequence). The CDR3 loop spans 13 amino acids. The ends were cut back, 1 base at V and 11 bases at J, with 17 bases in the middle. On this clone itself: Its antigen is unidentified.

Study results and limitations: Short templates might get an advantage during PCR, and this would be equal in patients and controls. For type 1 diabetes patients, VDJ junctions showed fewer insertions and more deletions. Healthy donors had naive, central memory and Treg TCRB repertoires that appeared less similar than those seen among patients. Moderate but significant shortening of TCRB CDR3s was recorded in all four CD4+ subsets from Type 1 diabetes patients.

This chain links TRBV30 with TRBJ2-5; possibly TRBD2 for D (7 bases). The clonotype originates from a man between 18 and 35 years old with type 1 diabetes. Sequencing was carried out using naive CD4+ T cells from blood. The CDR3 bases are TGTGCCTGGAGTGCACAGGGCGCGGGGGAGCAGTACTTC. As protein: CAWSAQGAGEQYF. The whole variable domain, filled in from reference TRBV30 and TRBJ2-5, reads SQTIHQWPATLVQPVGSPLSLECTVEGTSNPNLYWYRQAAGRGLQLLFYSVGIGQISSEVPQNLSASRPQDRQFILSSKKLLLSDSGFYLCAWSAQGAGEQYFGPGTRLLVL.